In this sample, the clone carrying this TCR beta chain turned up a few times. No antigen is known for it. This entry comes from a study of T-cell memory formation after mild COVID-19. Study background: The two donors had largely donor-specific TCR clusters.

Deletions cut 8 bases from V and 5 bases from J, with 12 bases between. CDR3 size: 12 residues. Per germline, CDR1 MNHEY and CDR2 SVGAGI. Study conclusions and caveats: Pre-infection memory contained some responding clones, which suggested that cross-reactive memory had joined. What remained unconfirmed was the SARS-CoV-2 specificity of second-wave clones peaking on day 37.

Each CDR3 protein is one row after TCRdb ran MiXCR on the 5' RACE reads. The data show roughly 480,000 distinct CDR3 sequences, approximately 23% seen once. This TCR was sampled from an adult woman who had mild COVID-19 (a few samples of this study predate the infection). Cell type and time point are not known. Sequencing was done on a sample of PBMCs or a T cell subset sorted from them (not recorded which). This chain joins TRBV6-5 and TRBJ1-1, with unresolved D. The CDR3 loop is CASHGVGTEAFF. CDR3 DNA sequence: TGTGCCAGCCACGGGGTCGGGACTGAAGCTTTCTTT.